Below, 22 T cell receptor beta chains from the same sample are listed, as sequenced in a study of T cell clonality in common variable immunodeficiency. Assay: immunoSEQ multiplex PCR; the TCRdb copy retains only in-frame clones and omits some. The record shows about 34,000 clones for this sample, with no singletons present. The sequenced material came from peripheral blood mononuclear cells. The source of these receptors is a person aged 18-70 years in good health.

At least ten counts were recorded for this clone. The CDR3 bases that were read are TGTGCCAGCAGCTCGACTAGCGGGATAACCGGGGAG. Protein sequence: CASSSTSGITGE. The full-length CDR3 reads as CASSSTSGITGELFF. The V and J genes are TRBV27 and TRBJ2-2; 11 nucleotides agree with TRBD2. Sequencing ends 3 residues short of the CDR3 end; the germline J gene provides the rest. V lost 6 bases, J lost 5 bases, and 5 bases stayed unmatched. This CDR3 comprises 15 residues. Looked up from germline, CDR1 is MNHEY and CDR2 is SMNVEV (reference sequence).

This clone was seen only a few times. A far bigger clonotype differs at one base, so this is likely a read error. The read finishes 3 residues shy of the CDR3 end, and the germline J gene is used to complete it. The chain joins TRBV7-6 to TRBJ1-2; D call uncertain. The CDR3 runs 13 residues. Germline CDR1 and CDR2: SGHVS and FNYEAQ. The germline V and J ends were trimmed by 2 bases and 4 bases, with 8 bases remaining between them. CDR3 amino acids: CASSLSPGYGYTF. The part of the CDR3 DNA that was read is TGTGCCAGCAGCTTAAGTCCAGGCTATGGC.

This clone was counted at least ten times. The missing CDR3 end, 3 residues past where the read stops, is filled in from the germline J gene. The J gene is TRBJ1-1, the V gene TRBV27; D unresolved. Trimming pared 7 bases from V and 1 base from J, leaving 13 bases between. The CDR3 has 14 amino acids. Germline V gene lookup returns CDR1 MNHEY and CDR2 SMNVEV (reference sequence). The CDR3 DNA, read in part, is TGTGCCAGCATGGTTCGGGGAAGGAACACTGAA. It specifies CASMVRGRNTE. The whole CDR3 sequence reads CASMVRGRNTEAFF.

At least ten counts were recorded for this clone. Read coverage stops 3 residues before the CDR3 terminus; the germline J gene supplies the remainder. The V and J genes are TRBV20-1 and TRBJ1-1, with 7 bases fitting TRBD1. This CDR3 is built from 14 residues. CDR1 is DFQATT, CDR2 SNEGSKA, per germline (reference sequence). V was pared by 5 bases and J by 3 bases, with 9 bases of the junction left unmatched. CDR3 DNA, as far as it was read: TGCAGTGCTGGATCGCTCCAGGGGGACACTGAA. As protein: CSAGSLQGDTE. The complete CDR3 protein is CSAGSLQGDTEAFF.

For this clone: The read falls 3 residues short of the CDR3 end, and the missing part is taken from the germline J gene. V is TRBV2 and J is TRBJ1-5; D unresolved. This CDR3 is 13 amino acids long. The V gene lost 0 bases and the J gene lost 7 bases, with 7 bases spanning the gap. The germline V gene encodes CDR1 SNHLY and CDR2 FYNNEI. The part of the CDR3 DNA that was read is TGTGCCAGCAGTGAAGCGAGTCGGCAGCCC. Its protein product is CASSEASRQP. The CDR3 as a whole reads CASSEASRQPQHF.

This clone was seen ten or more times. The read finishes 3 residues shy of the CDR3 end, and the germline J gene is used to complete it. The rearrangement uses TRBV20-1 and TRBJ2-5; 12 bases line up with TRBD2. The length of the CDR3 is 16 residues. Looked up from germline, CDR1 is DFQATT and CDR2 is SNEGSKA (reference sequence). The J segment lost 5 bases and the V segment lost 5 bases, leaving 12 bases of the junction unmatched. The CDR3: CSALTSGGGRGETQYF. The sequenced CDR3 bases are TGCAGTGCTCTGACTAGCGGGGGTGGGAGGGGTGAGACC.

This clone occurred many times. The CDR3 is cut off 3 residues early in the read; its end comes from the germline J gene. This sequence joins TRBV15 and TRBJ1-3, with 11 nucleotides matching TRBD1. V was clipped by 4 bases and J by 3 bases; unmatched bases: 2. Germline CDR1 LNHNV, CDR2 YYDKDF (reference sequence). The CDR3 loop spans 15 amino acids. The CDR3 loop reads CATSKDRGLGNTIYF. The CDR3 bases that were read are TGTGCCACCAGCAAGGACAGGGGGCTTGGAAACACC.

This clone was counted ten times or more. The read gets to within 3 residues of the CDR3 end, and the germline J gene fills in the rest. The chain joins TRBV5-1 to TRBJ2-7; possibly TRBD1 for D (5 bases). CDR3 length: 15 amino acids. V was pared by 0 bases and J by 2 bases, with 12 bases between. Germline V gene sequence: CDR1 SGHRS, CDR2 YFSETQ. The sequenced part of the CDR3 DNA is TGCGCCAGCAGCTTGGCCGCCCACAGGACCTACGAG. It yields the protein CASSLAAHRTYE. The entire CDR3 protein reads CASSLAAHRTYEQYF. Variable domain in full (rest from reference TRBV5-1 and TRBJ2-7): KAGVTQTPRYLIKTRGQQVTLSCSPISGHRSVSWYQQTPGQGLQFLFEYFSETQRNKGNFPGRFSGRQFSNSRSEMNVSTLELGDSALYLCASSLAAHRTYEQYFGPGTRLTVT.

This clone was found many times. The CDR3 extends 3 residues past the end of the read, so its final part is completed from the germline J gene. The chain combines TRBV6-2 or TRBV6-3 with TRBJ2-7; 7 bases agree with TRBD2. CDR3 length: 15 residues. V was clipped by 4 bases and J by 0 bases; unmatched bases: 6. CDR1 is MNHEY, CDR2 SVGEGT, per germline. The sequenced CDR3 bases are TGTGCCAGCAGTTCACGACTAGCTAGCTCCTACGAG. This sequence encodes CASSSRLASSYE. The full CDR3 protein reads CASSSRLASSYEQYF.

The sample holds many counts of this clone. The sequence runs out 3 residues before the end of the CDR3; the remainder is reconstructed from the germline J gene. The rearrangement joins TRBV5-1 to TRBJ2-1; TRBD2 matches at 12 bases. The CDR3 extends over 18 amino acids. J lost 4 bases, V lost 0 bases, and 8 bases had no gene match. Per the germline V gene, CDR1 is SGHRS and CDR2 is YFSETQ. Incomplete CDR3 DNA: TGCGCCAGCAGCTTGGGTGTGACTAGCGGGAGATCTTACAATGAG. Protein: CASSLGVTSGRSYNE. The CDR3 reads in full as CASSLGVTSGRSYNEQFF. Full variable domain (missing parts from reference TRBV5-1 and TRBJ2-1): KAGVTQTPRYLIKTRGQQVTLSCSPISGHRSVSWYQQTPGQGLQFLFEYFSETQRNKGNFPGRFSGRQFSNSRSEMNVSTLELGDSALYLCASSLGVTSGRSYNEQFFGPGTRLTVL.

The part of the CDR3 DNA that was read is TGCGCCAGCAGCTCGGGACAGGGGAGGACCTATAATTCACCC. Translation: CASSSGQGRTYNSP. The whole CDR3 reads CASSSGQGRTYNSPLHF. The rearrangement joins TRBV5-1 to TRBJ1-6; TRBD1 matches at 10 bases. Read sequence stops 3 residues before the CDR3 end, and the germline J gene provides the missing end. V lost 3 bases to trimming and J lost 2 bases; unmatched junction nucleotides: 5. The CDR3 is made up of 17 amino acids. Germline V gene lookup returns CDR1 SGHRS and CDR2 YFSETQ. The full variable domain, rest sourced from reference TRBV5-1 and TRBJ1-6, is KAGVTQTPRYLIKTRGQQVTLSCSPISGHRSVSWYQQTPGQGLQFLFEYFSETQRNKGNFPGRFSGRQFSNSRSEMNVSTLELGDSALYLCASSSGQGRTYNSPLHFGNGTRLTVT.

This clone was recorded many times. The read gets to within 3 residues of the CDR3 end, and the germline J gene fills in the rest. The rearrangement joins TRBV6-1 to TRBJ2-1; 7 nucleotides match TRBD2. The CDR3 has 15 residues. Trimming at V came to 4 bases and at J to 4 bases, leaving 7 bases not matched to a gene. From germline, CDR1 is MNHNS and CDR2 SASEGT. The CDR3 region is CASSGGGYRYNEQFF. The covered CDR3 bases are TGTGCCAGCAGTGGGGGGGGGTACCGGTACAATGAG.

This clone has a count of ten or more. Read coverage stops 3 residues before the CDR3 terminus; the germline J gene supplies the remainder. The J gene is TRBJ2-5, the V gene TRBV7-2; no clear D gene. The CDR3 sequence is 13 residues long. V dropped 4 bases and J dropped 4 bases, with 10 bases sitting between them. Germline assignment: CDR1 SGHTA and CDR2 FQGNSA. The covered CDR3 bases are TGTGCCAGCAGCTCCCCCCCGCGAGAGACC. It yields the protein CASSSPPRET. In full, the CDR3 reads CASSSPPRETQYF. Variable domain in full (rest from reference TRBV7-2 and TRBJ2-5): GAGVSQSPSNKVTEKGKDVELRCDPISGHTALYWYRQSLGQGLEFLIYFQGNSAPDKSGLPSDRFSAERTGGSVSTLTIQRTQQEDSAVYLCASSSPPRETQYFGPGTRLLVL.

This clone was observed at least ten times. Read coverage stops 3 residues before the CDR3 terminus; the germline J gene supplies the remainder. This rearrangement joins TRBV5-4 to TRBJ1-1; 7 positions match TRBD1. The J segment lost 5 bases and the V segment lost 4 bases, leaving 8 bases of the junction unmatched. The CDR3 is 14 residues long. Germline values: CDR1 SGHNT, CDR2 YYREEE (reference sequence). Incomplete CDR3 DNA: TGTGCCAGCAGCCTCAGGGGGTCAGGAACTGAA. This gives the protein CASSLRGSGTE. The entire CDR3 sequence reads CASSLRGSGTEAFF.

This clone has at least ten counts. Coverage ceases 3 residues before the CDR3 finishes, and the germline J gene fills in the end. The V gene is TRBV20-1, the J gene TRBJ2-3; 10 nucleotides match TRBD2. Germline V lookup: CDR1 DFQATT, CDR2 SNEGSKA (reference sequence). J gave up 5 bases and V 4 bases, and 9 bases lay outside the gene matches. The CDR3 is 15 amino acids. Here the CDR3 reads CSATPASGSKDTQYF. The CDR3 bases that were read are TGCAGTGCTACCCCGGCTAGCGGGAGTAAAGATACG.

This clone showed up many times. The read gets to within 3 residues of the CDR3 end, and the germline J gene fills in the rest. This chain joins TRBV15 and TRBJ2-7; 7 bases map to TRBD1. The length of the CDR3 is 17 residues. The germline CDR1 and CDR2 sequences are LNHNV and YYDKDF (reference sequence). The V and J ends lost 0 bases and 3 bases, in that order; junction bases with no gene match: 11. The CDR3 sequence is CATSREDFGTVDYEQYF. The sequenced part of the CDR3 DNA is TGTGCCACCAGCAGAGAAGATTTTGGGACAGTGGACTACGAG.

This clone was recorded many times. The observed sequence ends 3 residues before the CDR3 terminus, with the missing tail filled in from the germline J gene. The chain recombines TRBV6-2 or TRBV6-3 with TRBJ2-2, with D hard to call. Germline V gene lookup returns CDR1 MNHEY and CDR2 SVGEGT. The CDR3 is 13 residues long. Trimming removed 2 bases at V and 3 bases at J, with 4 bases between. CDR3 DNA, as far as it was read: TGTGCCAGCAGTTACAGGGACACCGGGGAG. It translates to CASSYRDTGE. The whole CDR3 is CASSYRDTGELFF.

In this sample, this clone turned up a few times. The CDR3 is cut off 3 residues early in the read; its end comes from the germline J gene. This sequence joins TRBV18 and TRBJ1-2; D unresolved. With 8 bases removed from V and 1 base from J, the gap between germline ends came to 17 bases. The germline V gene has CDR1 KGHSH and CDR2 LQKENI. The CDR3 length is 15 residues. CDR3 DNA (partial): TGTGCCAGCACCTCCCGGTCAGGAGGTAACTATGGC. It is translated as CASTSRSGGNYG. The whole CDR3 reads CASTSRSGGNYGYTF.

This clone was seen ten or more times. The read is 3 residues too short to cover the CDR3 end, so that end is filled in from the germline J gene. The rearrangement uses TRBV2 and TRBJ2-1, with 11 positions matching TRBD2. Germline values: CDR1 SNHLY, CDR2 FYNNEI. CDR3 length: 15 residues. After removal of 8 bases from V and 8 bases from J, the junction contained 11 bases not matched to a gene. The sequenced CDR3 bases are TGTGCCAGCCTCCCGGCTAGCGGGGGGCGGCATGAG. It codes for CASLPASGGRHE. The full-length CDR3 reads as CASLPASGGRHEQFF.

This clone was detected many times. With the read ending 3 residues before the CDR3 end, the germline J gene is used to fill in that end. V usage is TRBV5-1 and J usage is TRBJ2-1, with 8 positions matching TRBD2. Germline V gives CDR1 SGHRS, CDR2 YFSETQ. The CDR3 has 15 amino acids. The J segment lost 5 bases and the V segment lost 5 bases, leaving 9 bases of the junction unmatched. The CDR3 here is CASRSRGGGDNEQFF. CDR3 DNA (partial): TGCGCCAGCAGATCCCGGGGGGGTGGAGACAATGAG.

This clone occurred many times. The read falls 3 residues short of the CDR3 end, and the missing part is taken from the germline J gene. The rearrangement links TRBV30 to TRBJ2-4; 10 nucleotides match TRBD1. Germline CDR1 and CDR2: GTSNPN and SVGIG (reference sequence). This CDR3 has 13 residues. J gave up 4 bases and V 4 bases, and 1 base lay outside the gene matches. The CDR3 DNA, read in part, is TGTGCCTGGACGGGACAGGGGAAAAACATT. This codes for CAWTGQGKNI. The whole CDR3 sequence reads CAWTGQGKNIQYF.

This clone was observed many times. The read gets to within 3 residues of the CDR3 end, and the germline J gene fills in the rest. The rearrangement joins TRBV7-9 to TRBJ1-1; D remains ambiguous. The germline V and J ends were trimmed by 4 bases and 6 bases, with 15 bases remaining between them. The CDR3 is made up of 14 amino acids. CDR1 and CDR2 from the germline V gene are SEHNR and FQNEAQ (reference sequence). CDR3 in amino acids: CASSSTTSSAEAFF. The sequenced part of the CDR3 DNA is TGTGCCAGCAGCTCCACGACTTCCTCAGCTGAA.